In its sample, the clone carrying this T cell receptor beta chain was seen a few times. Its antigen is currently unknown. These data are taken from a study of naive and memory T cell subsets. Both TRBC1 and TRBC2 were covered by a beta constant-region primer of two equimolar oligonucleotides. Ligated cDNA was amplified by four rounds of PCR with nested alpha and beta constant-region primers and SP2. TCRdb analysed the UMI-ligation and nested PCR reads with MiXCR anew, one entry per CDR3 protein. The sample has over 100,000 distinct CDR3 sequences, about 14% seen once. This CDR3 contains 14 residues. CDR1 and CDR2 (germline): SQVTM, ANQGSEA. V was clipped by 0 bases and J by 3 bases; unmatched bases: 4. General study results and limits: Especially in CD8 cells, naive repertoires contained a few larger clonotypes, possibly CD45RA-re-expressing memory cells. In naive cells, over 85% of TCR sequences were seen only once.

The clonotype comes from a human donor in good health. The sequencing input was naive CD8+ T cells from blood. V usage is TRBV29-1 and J usage is TRBJ2-7; 8 positions agree with TRBD1. CDR3 in DNA: TGCAGCGTTGAAGAGCGGACAGGGTACTACGAGCAGTACTTC. It codes for CSVEERTGYYEQYF.